These T cell receptor beta chains were read from a single sample in a study of CD8+ T cells in alopecia areata. The data were produced by immunoSEQ multiplex PCR, yet TCRdb's version contains in-frame clones alone and is incomplete. The table includes 130,000 to 150,000 clones, about two thirds detected once. The sequencing input was CD8+ T cells sorted from blood. These TCRs come from a human donor in good health. CDR3s include the opening cysteine and the closing phenylalanine or tryptophan. Part of the rows lack a size; the others show once, few, many or a class for expanded clones.

size	V	J	CDR3
once	TRBV5-1	TRBJ2-6	CASSFLVHRSGANVLTF
-	TRBV15	TRBJ2-2	CATSRRPAGTGELFF
-	TRBV19	TRBJ1-2	CASSWDGYGYTF
-	TRBV27	TRBJ2-3	CASSLLASSFGSGRVGTQYF
-	TRBV6-1	TRBJ2-1	CATRLQVPRRNEQFF
-	TRBV27	TRBJ2-5	CASRDVGQSAETQYF
-	TRBV5-6	TRBJ1-5	CASSLGSDSNQPQHF
-	TRBV29-1	TRBJ2-6	CSVEGAGANVLTF
-	TRBV29-1	TRBJ2-7	CSVGGGFAYEQYF
few	TRBV6-5	TRBJ2-2	CASSFPTGELFF
few	TRBV7-9	TRBJ2-2	CASSFPGELFF
few	TRBV7-9	TRBJ1-2	CASSPSLGASYGYTF
-	TRBV27	TRBJ2-7	CASSVNTGGVFHEQYF
few	TRBV4-1	TRBJ2-3	CASSRLPGLRISTDTQYF
few	TRBV28	TRBJ2-5	CASGLGQVETQYF
-	TRBV29-1	TRBJ1-2	CSVEDFYGYTF
-	TRBV29-1	TRBJ2-1	CSVEGTSGRGSYNEQFF
-	TRBV9	TRBJ2-2	CASSVPRGDGDTGELFF
-	TRBV4-1	TRBJ1-1	CASSQDYRNTEAFF
-	TRBV27	TRBJ2-7	CASSLTGQGSYEQYF
-	TRBV29-1	TRBJ2-5	CSVDSPQGQETQYF
-	TRBV2	TRBJ2-7	CASSDQVLWSRSSEQYF
-	TRBV9	TRBJ2-1	CASSGVGNEQFF
-	TRBV6-5	TRBJ2-1	CASSGTGGNEQFF
-	TRBV30	TRBJ1-2	CAWSPGALGGYGYTF
-	TRBV4-1	TRBJ1-2	CASSPRGGGNYGYTF
once	TRBV2	TRBJ2-1	CANGPGRTYNEQFF
-	TRBV6-5	TRBJ1-2	CASSRDRDGYTF
-	TRBV4-1	TRBJ1-2	CASSQGGGADYGYTF
few	TRBV27	TRBJ2-3	CASSRGDTQYF
-	TRBV11-2	TRBJ2-1	CASSLPSSGRNEQFF
once	TRBV29-1	TRBJ1-4	CSANGGGANEKLFF
-	TRBV2	TRBJ2-2	CASRDPLAGKNTGELFF
-	TRBV29-1	TRBJ2-1	CSAEPGSGNNEQFF
-	TRBV7-9	TRBJ2-7	CASSSGQGARYEQYF
once	TRBV2	TRBJ2-3	CASSGLWTKRVGDTQYF
-	TRBV7-9	TRBJ1-2	CASSLVGGQFGYTF
-	TRBV5-4	TRBJ1-1	CASRRQGNTEAFF
-	TRBV7-8	TRBJ1-5	CASSLAAAQPQHF
-	TRBV19	TRBJ2-3	CASSIRGLASTDTQYF
-	TRBV6-5	TRBJ1-2	CASQTGGGYGYTF
-	TRBV7-9	TRBJ2-1	CASSSRLARNEQFF
-	TRBV7-6	TRBJ2-7	CASSLGAEYEQYF
-	TRBV7-9	TRBJ2-6	CASRSGANVLTF
-	TRBV7-9	TRBJ2-1	CASSPIPRGFDEQFF
few	TRBV30	TRBJ2-1	CAWGLGRNEQFF
once	TRBV27	TRBJ2-7	CASSLSGRAREQYF